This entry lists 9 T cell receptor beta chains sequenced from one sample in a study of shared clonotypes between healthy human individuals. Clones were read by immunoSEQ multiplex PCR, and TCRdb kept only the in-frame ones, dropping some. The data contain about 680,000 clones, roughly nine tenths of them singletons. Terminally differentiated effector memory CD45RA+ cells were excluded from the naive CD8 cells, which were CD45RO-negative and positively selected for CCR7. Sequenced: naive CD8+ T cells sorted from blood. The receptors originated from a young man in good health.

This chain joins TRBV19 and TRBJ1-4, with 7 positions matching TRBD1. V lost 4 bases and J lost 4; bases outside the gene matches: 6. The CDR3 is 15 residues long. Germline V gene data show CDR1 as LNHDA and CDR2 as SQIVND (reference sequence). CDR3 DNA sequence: TGTGCCAGTAGTACCGCATACAGGGGTAATGAAAAACTGTTTTTT. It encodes CASSTAYRGNEKLFF.

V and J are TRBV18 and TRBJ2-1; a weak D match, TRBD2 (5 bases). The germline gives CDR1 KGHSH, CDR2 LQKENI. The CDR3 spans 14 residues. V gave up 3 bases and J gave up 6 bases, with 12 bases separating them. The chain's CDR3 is CASSPETTSNEQFF. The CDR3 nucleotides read TGTGCCAGCTCACCGGAGACTACAAGCAATGAGCAGTTCTTC.

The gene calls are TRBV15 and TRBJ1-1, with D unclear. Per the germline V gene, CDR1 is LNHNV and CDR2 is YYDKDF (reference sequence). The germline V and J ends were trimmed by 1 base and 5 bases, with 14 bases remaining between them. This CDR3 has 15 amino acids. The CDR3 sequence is CATSRAGAMETEAFF. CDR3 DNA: TGTGCCACCAGCAGAGCGGGAGCGATGGAGACTGAAGCTTTCTTT.

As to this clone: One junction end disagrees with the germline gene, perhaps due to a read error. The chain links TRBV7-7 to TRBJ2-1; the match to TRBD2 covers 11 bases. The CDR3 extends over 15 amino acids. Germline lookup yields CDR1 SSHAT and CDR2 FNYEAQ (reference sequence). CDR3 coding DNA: TGTGCTAGCAGCTTGGGACTAGCGGTTTACAATGAGCAGTTCTTC. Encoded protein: CASSLGLAVYNEQFF. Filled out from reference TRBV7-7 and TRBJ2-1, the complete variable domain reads GAGVSQSPRYKVTKRGQDVTLRCDPISSHATLYWYQQALGQGPEFLTYFNYEAQPDKSGLPSDRFSAERPEGSISTLTIQRTEQRDSAMYRCASSLGLAVYNEQFFGPGTRLTVL.

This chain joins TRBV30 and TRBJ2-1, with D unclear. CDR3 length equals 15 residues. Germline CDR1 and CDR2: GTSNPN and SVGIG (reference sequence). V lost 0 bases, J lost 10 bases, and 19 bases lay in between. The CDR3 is CAWSVGDLPPQEQFF. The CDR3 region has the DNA TGTGCCTGGAGTGTGGGCGACCTCCCCCCGCAGGAGCAGTTCTTC.

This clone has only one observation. The CDR3: CSVEADLTGELFF. CDR3 nucleotide sequence: TGCAGCGTTGAGGCTGACCTCACCGGGGAGCTGTTTTTT. The J gene is TRBJ2-2, the V gene TRBV29-1; D gene uncertain. The CDR3 has 13 residues. Trimming left V 3 bases short and J 4 bases short, with 9 bases between. CDR1 SQVTM and CDR2 ANQGSEA come from the germline V gene.

Here the CDR3 reads CASSSSSFQPQHF. CDR3 sequence (DNA): TGTGCCAGCAGTTCATCTTCATTTCAGCCCCAGCATTTT. This chain links TRBV27 with TRBJ1-5, with unresolved D. There are 13 residues in the CDR3. V was shortened by 4 bases and J by 6 bases, with 10 bases between the two germline ends. Germline values: CDR1 MNHEY, CDR2 SMNVEV (reference sequence).

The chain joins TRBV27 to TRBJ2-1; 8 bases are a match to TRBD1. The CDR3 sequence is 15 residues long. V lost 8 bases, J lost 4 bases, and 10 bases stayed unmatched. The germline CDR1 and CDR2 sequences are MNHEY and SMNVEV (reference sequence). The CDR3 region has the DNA TGTGCCAGCCGCGATATATGGACAGGGTACAATGAGCAGTTCTTC. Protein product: CASRDIWTGYNEQFF.

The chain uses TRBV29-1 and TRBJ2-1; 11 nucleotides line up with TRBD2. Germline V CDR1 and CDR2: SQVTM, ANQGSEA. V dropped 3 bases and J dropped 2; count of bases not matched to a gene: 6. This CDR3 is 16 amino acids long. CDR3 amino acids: CSVELAGGSTYNEQFF. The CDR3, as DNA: TGCAGCGTTGAGCTAGCGGGAGGATCTACCTACAATGAGCAGTTCTTC.